The present T cell receptor beta chain was sequenced within a study of regulatory T cells in long-lasting Graves disease. Across the study: Duration of antithyroid drug therapy among newly diagnosed Graves' patients was under 3 months.

Study-level findings and limits: For persistent Graves' patients, TCR diversity was lower than for newly diagnosed ones.

Time point described: newly diagnosed GD, antithyroid drugs for less than 3 months. Generation of the TCR library employed RNA extracted from PBMCs. To make TCR beta libraries, researchers used iRepertoire HTBI primers and Arm-PCR of CDR3 regions. TCRdb itself ran the multiplex PCR reads through MiXCR, one entry per CDR3 protein. The sample yields 400,000 to 500,000 distinct CDR3 sequences, approximately 14% seen once. This clonotype appeared a few times. Its antigen remains unidentified. This sample also appeared in a second study, on T cells in Graves' hyperthyroidism and ophthalmopathy. That investigation notes: With a duration under 2 months, the hyperthyroidism was newly diagnosed in patients aged 18 to 65. From stable hyperthyroidism, ophthalmopathy was set apart by a 13 V-J model.

The receptor was isolated from a woman aged 45-65 years with Graves disease. The sequences come from peripheral blood mononuclear cells (PBMCs), collected at new diagnosis, from a patient treated with antithyroid drugs.

The CDR3 DNA reads TGTGCCAGCAGCCGACAGGGGGGCCCCGGGACCCAGTACTTC. Translation gives CASSRQGGPGTQYF. The gene calls are TRBV7-2 and TRBJ2-5; 9 nucleotides match TRBD1. The germline V gene has CDR1 SGHTA and CDR2 FQGNSA. J lost 7 bases, V lost 5 bases, and 8 bases had no gene match. The CDR3 runs 14 residues.